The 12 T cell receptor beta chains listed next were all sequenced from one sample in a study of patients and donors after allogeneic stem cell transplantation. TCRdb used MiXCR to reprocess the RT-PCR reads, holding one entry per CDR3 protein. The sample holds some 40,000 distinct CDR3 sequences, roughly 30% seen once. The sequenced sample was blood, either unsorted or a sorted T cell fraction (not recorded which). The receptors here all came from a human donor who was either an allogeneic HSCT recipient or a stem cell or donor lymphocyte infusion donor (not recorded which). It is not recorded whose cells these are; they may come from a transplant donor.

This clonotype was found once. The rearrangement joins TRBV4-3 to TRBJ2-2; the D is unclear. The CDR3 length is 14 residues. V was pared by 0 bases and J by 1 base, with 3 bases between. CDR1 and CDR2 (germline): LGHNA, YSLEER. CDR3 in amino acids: CASSQDVNTGELFF. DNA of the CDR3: TGCGCCAGCAGCCAAGATGTGAACACCGGGGAGCTGTTTTTT.

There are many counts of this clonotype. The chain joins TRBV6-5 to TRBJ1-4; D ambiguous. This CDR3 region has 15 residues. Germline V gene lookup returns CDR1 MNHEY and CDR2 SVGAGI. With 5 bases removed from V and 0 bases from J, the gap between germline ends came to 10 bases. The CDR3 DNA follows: TGTGCCAGCAGTCTCGATGGGGCAACTAATGAAAAACTGTTTTTT. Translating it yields CASSLDGATNEKLFF.

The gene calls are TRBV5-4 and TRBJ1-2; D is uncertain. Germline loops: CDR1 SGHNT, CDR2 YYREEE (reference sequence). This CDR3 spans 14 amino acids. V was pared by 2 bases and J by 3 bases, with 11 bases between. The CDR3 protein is CASSFQPDYYGYTF. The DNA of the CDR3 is TGTGCCAGCAGCTTCCAGCCAGACTACTATGGCTACACCTTC.

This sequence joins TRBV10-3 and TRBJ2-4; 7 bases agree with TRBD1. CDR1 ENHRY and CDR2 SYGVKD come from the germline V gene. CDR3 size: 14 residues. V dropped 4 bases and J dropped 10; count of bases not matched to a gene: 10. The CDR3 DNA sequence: TGTGCCATCAGTGCCATGGACAGGCAGGAGATTCAGTACTTC. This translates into CAISAMDRQEIQYF.

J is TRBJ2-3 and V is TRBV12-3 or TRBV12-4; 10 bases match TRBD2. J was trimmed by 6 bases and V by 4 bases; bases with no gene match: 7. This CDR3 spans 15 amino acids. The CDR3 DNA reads TGTGCCAGCAGTTCTAGCGGGGGATCCGCGGATACGCAGTATTTT. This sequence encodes CASSSSGGSADTQYF.

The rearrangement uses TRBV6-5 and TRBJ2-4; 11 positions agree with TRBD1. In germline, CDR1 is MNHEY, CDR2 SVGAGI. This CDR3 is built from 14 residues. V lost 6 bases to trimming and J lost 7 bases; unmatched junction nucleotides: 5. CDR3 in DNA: TGTGCCAGCAGCACAAGGACAGGGGGCAACATTCAGTACTTC. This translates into CASSTRTGGNIQYF.

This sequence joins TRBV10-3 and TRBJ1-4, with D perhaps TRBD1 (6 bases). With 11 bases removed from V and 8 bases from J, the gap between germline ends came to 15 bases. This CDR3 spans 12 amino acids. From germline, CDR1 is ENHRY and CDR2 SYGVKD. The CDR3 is CAVQGTREKLFF. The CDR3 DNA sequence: TGTGCCGTACAGGGTACTCGGGAAAAACTGTTTTTT.

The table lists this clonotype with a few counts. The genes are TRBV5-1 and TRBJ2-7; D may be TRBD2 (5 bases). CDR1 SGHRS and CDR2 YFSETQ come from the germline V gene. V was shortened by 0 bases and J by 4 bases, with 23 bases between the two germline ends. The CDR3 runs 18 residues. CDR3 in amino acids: CASSLDVDLGAAIYEQYF. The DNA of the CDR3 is TGCGCCAGCAGCTTGGACGTCGACTTAGGAGCGGCGATTTACGAGCAGTACTTC.

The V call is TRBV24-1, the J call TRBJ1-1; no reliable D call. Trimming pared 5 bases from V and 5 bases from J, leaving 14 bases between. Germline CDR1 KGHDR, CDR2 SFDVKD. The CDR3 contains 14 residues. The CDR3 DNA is TGTGCCACCAGTGCTGACCACGTGAGGACTGAAGCTTTCTTT. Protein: CATSADHVRTEAFF.

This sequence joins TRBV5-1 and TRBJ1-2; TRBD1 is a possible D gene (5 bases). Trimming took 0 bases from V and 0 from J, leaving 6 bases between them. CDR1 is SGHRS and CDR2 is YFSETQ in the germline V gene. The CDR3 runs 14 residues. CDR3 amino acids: CASSLEQANYGYTF. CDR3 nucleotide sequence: TGCGCCAGCAGCTTGGAACAGGCTAACTATGGCTACACCTTC.

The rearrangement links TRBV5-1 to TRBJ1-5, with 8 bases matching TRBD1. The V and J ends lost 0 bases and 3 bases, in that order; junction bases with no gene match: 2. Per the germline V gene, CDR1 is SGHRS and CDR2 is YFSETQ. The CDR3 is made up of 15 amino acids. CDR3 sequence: CASSLGTGYNQPQHF. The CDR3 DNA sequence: TGCGCCAGCAGCTTGGGGACAGGGTACAATCAGCCCCAGCATTTT. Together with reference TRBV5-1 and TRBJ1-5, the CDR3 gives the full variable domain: KAGVTQTPRYLIKTRGQQVTLSCSPISGHRSVSWYQQTPGQGLQFLFEYFSETQRNKGNFPGRFSGRQFSNSRSEMNVSTLELGDSALYLCASSLGTGYNQPQHFGDGTRLSIL.

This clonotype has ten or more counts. The CDR3 DNA follows: TGCGCCAGCAGCTTGGCAGGGAAGGATGGCTACACCTTC. Amino acids: CASSLAGKDGYTF. This chain connects TRBV5-1 to TRBJ1-2; D may be TRBD1 (5 bases). The CDR3 sequence is 13 residues long. CDR1 is SGHRS and CDR2 is YFSETQ in the germline V gene. The germline V and J ends were trimmed by 0 bases and 6 bases, with 9 bases remaining between them.